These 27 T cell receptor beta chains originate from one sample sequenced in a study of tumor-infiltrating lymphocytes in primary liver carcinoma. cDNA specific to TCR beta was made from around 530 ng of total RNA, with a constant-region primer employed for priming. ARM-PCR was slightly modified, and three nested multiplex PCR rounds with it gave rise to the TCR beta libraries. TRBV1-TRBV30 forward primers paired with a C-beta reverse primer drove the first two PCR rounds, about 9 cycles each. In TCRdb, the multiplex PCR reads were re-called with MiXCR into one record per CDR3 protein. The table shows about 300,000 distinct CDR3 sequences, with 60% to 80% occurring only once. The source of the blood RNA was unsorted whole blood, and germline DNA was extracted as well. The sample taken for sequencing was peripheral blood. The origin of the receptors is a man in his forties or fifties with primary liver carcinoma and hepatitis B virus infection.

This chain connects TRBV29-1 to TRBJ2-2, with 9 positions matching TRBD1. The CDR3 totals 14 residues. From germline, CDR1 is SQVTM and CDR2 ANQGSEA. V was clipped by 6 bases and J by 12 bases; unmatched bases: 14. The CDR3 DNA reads TGCAGCGTCGCCGTAGGGACAGGGAAGGGAAAGCTGTTTTTT. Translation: CSVAVGTGKGKLFF.

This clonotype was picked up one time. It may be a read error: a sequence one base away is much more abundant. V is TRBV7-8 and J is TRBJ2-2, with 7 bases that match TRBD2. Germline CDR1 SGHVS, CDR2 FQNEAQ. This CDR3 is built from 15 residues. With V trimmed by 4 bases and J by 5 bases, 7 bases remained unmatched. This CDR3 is CASSSLDGGTGELFF. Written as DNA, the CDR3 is TGTGCCAGCAGCTCCCTGGACGGGGGGACCGGGGAGCTGTTTTTT.

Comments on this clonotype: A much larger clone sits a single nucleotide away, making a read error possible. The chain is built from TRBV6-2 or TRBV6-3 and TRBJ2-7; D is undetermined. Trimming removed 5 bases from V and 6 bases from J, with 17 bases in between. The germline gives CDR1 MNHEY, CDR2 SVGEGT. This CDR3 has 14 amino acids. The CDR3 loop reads CASSGDAGICEQYF. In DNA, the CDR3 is TGTGCCAGCAGTGGGGATGCAGGAATCTGCGAGCAGTACTTC.

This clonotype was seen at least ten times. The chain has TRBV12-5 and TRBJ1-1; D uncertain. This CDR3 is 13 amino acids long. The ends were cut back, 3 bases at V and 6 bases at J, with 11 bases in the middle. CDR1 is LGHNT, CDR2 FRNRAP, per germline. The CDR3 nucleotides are TGTGCTAGTGGTTTCGACCCAGTCGCTGAAGCTTTCTTT. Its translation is CASGFDPVAEAFF.

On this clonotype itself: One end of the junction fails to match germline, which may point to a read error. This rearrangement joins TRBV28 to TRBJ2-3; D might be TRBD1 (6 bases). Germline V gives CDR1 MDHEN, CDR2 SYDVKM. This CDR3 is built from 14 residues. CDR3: CASRQEGTTDAQYF. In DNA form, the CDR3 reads TGTGCCAGCCGACAGGAAGGAACCACAGATGCGCAGTATTTT.

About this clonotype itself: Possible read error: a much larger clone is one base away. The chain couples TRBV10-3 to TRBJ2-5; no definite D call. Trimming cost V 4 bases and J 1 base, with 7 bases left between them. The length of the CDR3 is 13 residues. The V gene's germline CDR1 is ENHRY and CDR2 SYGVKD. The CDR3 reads CAISARGQETQYF. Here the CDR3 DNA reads TGTGCCATCAGTGCTAGAGGCCAAGAGACCCAGTACTTC.

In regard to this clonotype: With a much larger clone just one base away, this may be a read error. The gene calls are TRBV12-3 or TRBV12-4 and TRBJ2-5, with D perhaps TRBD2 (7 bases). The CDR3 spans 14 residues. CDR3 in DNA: TGTGCCAGCAGTTTATCGGGGGGCAGGGAGATCCAGTACTTC. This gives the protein CASSLSGGREIQYF.

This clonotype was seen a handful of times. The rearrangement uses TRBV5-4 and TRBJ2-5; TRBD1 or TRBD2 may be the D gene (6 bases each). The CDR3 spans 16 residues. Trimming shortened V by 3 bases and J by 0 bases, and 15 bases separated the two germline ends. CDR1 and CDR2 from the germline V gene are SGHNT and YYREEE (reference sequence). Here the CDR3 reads CASSSVGGQNQETQYF. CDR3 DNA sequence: TGTGCCAGCAGCTCGGTGGGGGGCCAGAACCAAGAGACCCAGTACTTC.

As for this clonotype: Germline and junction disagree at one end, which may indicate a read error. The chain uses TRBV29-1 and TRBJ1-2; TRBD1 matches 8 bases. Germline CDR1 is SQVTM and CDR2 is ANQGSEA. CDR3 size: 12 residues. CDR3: CTVNRQGHGYTF. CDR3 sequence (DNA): TGCACCGTTAATCGACAGGGGCATGGCTACACCTTC.

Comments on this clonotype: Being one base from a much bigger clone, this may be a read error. CDR3: CASSQDGGGETQYF. For the CDR3, the DNA is TGCGCCAGCAGCCAAGATGGAGGGGGTGAGACCCAGTACTTC. The V and J genes are TRBV4-1 and TRBJ2-5; D possibly uses TRBD1 or TRBD2 (6 bases each). In germline, CDR1 is MGHRA, CDR2 YSYEKL. The CDR3 covers 14 residues. Trimming left V 0 bases short and J 5 bases short, with 10 bases between.

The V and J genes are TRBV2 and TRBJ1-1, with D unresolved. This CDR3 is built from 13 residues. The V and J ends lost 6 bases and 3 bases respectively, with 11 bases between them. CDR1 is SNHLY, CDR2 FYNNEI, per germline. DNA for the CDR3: TGTGCCAGCAGGAGGGTGCAGGACACTGAAGCTTTCTTT. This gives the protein CASRRVQDTEAFF.

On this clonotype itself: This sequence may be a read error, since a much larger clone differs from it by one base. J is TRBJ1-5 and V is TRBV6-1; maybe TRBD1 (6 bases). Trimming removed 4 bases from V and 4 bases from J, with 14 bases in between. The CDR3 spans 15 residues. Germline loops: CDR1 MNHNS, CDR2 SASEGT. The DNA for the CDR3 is TGTGCCAGCAGTGCGGACAGATCCCCAAATCAGCCCCAGCATTTT. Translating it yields CASSADRSPNQPQHF.

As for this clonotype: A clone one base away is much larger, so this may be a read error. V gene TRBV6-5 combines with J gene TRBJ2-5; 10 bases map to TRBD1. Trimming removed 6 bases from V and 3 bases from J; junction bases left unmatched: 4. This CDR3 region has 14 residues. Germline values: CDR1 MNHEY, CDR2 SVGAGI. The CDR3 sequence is CASSRQGAEETQYF. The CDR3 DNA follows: TGTGCCAGCAGCCGACAGGGGGCGGAAGAGACCCAGTACTTC.

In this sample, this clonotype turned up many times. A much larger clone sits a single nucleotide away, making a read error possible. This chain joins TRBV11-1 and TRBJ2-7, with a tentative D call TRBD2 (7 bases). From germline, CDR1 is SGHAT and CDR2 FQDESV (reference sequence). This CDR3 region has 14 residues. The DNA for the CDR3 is TGTGCCAGCAGCTTAGGGGCGGGGGCCTACGTGCAGTACTTC. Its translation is CASSLGAGAYVQYF.

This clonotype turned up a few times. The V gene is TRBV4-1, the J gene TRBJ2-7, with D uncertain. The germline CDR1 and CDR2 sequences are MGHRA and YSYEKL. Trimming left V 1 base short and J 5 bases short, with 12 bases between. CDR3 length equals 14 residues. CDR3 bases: TGCGCCAGCAGCCAAGTATTACCAGGCGACGAGCAGTACTTC. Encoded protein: CASSQVLPGDEQYF.

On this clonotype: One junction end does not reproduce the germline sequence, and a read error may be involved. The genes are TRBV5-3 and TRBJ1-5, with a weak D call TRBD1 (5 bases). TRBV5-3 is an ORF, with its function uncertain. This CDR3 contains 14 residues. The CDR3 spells CARSGGGSGQPQDF. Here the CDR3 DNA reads TGTGCCAGAAGCGGGGGAGGTTCCGGTCAGCCCCAGGATTTT.

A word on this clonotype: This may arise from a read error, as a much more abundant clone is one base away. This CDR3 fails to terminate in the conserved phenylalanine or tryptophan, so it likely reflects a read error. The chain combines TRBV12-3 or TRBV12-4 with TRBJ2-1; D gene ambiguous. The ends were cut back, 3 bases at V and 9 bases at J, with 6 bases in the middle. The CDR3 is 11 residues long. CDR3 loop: CASSLWGEQFL. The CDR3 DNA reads TGTGCCAGCAGTTTGTGGGGTGAGCAGTTCCTC.

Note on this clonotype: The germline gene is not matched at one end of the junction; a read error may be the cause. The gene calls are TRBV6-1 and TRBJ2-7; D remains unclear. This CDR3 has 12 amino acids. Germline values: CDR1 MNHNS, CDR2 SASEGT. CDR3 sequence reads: CANSEAGYEQYF. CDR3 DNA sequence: TGTGCCAACAGTGAAGCCGGTTACGAGCAGTACTTC.

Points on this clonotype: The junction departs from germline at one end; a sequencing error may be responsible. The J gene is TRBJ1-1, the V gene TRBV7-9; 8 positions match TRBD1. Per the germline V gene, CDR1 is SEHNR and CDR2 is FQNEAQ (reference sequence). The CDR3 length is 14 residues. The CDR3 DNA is TGTGCCAGCAGCCCGGACAGGGCGAACACTGAAACTTCCTTT. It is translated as CASSPDRANTETSF.

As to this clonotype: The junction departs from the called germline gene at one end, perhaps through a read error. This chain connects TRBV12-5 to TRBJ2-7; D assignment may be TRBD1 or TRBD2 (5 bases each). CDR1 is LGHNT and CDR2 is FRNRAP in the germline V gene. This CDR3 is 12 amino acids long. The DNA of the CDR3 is TGTGCCAGTGAGGGGACCGGTTCCTACCAGTACTTC. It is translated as CASEGTGSYQYF. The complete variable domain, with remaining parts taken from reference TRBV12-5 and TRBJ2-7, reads DARVTQTPRHKVTEMGQEVTMRCQPILGHNTVFWYRQTMMQGLELLAYFRNRAPLDDSGMPKDRFSAEMPDATLATLKIQPSEPRDSAVYFCASEGTGSYQYFGPGTRLTVT.

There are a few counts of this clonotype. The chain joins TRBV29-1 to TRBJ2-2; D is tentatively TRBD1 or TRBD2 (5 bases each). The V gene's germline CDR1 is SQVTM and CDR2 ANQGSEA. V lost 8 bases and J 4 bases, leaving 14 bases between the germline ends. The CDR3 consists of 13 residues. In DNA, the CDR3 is TGCAGCTTCTTTTCTGGGGGCACCGGGGAGCTGTTTTTT. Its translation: CSFFSGGTGELFF.

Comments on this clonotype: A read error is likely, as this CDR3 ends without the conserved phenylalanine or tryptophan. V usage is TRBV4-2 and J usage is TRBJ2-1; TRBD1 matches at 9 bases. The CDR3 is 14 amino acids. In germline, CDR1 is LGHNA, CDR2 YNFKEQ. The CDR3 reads CASSPLTGGNEQFL. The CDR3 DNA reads TGCGCCAGCAGCCCCTTGACAGGGGGCAATGAGCAGTTCCTC.

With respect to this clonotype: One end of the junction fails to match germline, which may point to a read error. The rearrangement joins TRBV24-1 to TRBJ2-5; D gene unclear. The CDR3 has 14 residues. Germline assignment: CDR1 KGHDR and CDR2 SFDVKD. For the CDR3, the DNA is TGTGCCACCAGTGATCCGGGCCGTCAAGAGACCCAGTGCTTC. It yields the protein CATSDPGRQETQCF.

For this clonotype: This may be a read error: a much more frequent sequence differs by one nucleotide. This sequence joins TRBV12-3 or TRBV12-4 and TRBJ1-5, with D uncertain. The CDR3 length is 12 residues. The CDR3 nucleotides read TGTACCAGCAGGCTTAGCAATCAGCCCCAGCATTTT. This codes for CTSRLSNQPQHF.

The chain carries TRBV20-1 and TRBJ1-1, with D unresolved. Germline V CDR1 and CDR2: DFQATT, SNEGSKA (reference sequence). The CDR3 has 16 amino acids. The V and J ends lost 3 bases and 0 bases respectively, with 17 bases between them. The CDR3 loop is CSASASFSFMNTEAFF. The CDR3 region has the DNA TGCAGTGCTAGTGCCTCCTTTTCGTTCATGAACACTGAAGCTTTCTTT.

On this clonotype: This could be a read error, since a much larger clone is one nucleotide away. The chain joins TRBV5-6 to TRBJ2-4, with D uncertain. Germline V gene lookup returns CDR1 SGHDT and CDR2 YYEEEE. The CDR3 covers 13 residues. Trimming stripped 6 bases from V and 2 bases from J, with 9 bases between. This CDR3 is CASTSLTKNIQYF. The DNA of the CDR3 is TGTGCCAGCACCTCACTAACCAAAAACATTCAGTACTTC.

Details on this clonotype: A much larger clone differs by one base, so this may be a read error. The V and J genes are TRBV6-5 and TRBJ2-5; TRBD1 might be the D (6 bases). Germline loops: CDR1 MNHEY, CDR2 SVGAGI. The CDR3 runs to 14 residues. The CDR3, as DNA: TGTGCCGGCAGTTACGTGGGGGCCGGAGAGACCCAGTACTTC. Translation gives CAGSYVGAGETQYF.